This section outlines one TCR beta chain sequence together with its context. Reverse transcription of about 0.5 to 1 ug RNA used random hexamers. From the immunoSEQ multiplex PCR reads, TCRdb called clonotypes with MiXCR, one entry per CDR3 protein. The sample records over 150,000 distinct CDR3 sequences, about 95% being singletons. This sample stems from a study of CD8 T cells in Susac syndrome. V gave up 4 bases and J gave up 2 bases, with 15 bases separating them. Germline V gives CDR1 SGHRS, CDR2 YFSETQ. This CDR3 spans 15 amino acids. The receptor comes from a human donor with multiple sclerosis. The sample comprised CD4+ T cells from PBMCs. V and J are TRBV5-1 and TRBJ1-1, with D perhaps TRBD1 (6 bases). CDR3 loop: CASSLLDRINTEAFF. The CDR3 nucleotides read TGCGCCAGCAGCCTCCTGGACAGAATAAACACTGAAGCTTTCTTT. Full variable domain (rest looked up from reference TRBV5-1 and TRBJ1-1): KAGVTQTPRYLIKTRGQQVTLSCSPISGHRSVSWYQQTPGQGLQFLFEYFSETQRNKGNFPGRFSGRQFSNSRSEMNVSTLELGDSALYLCASSLLDRINTEAFFGQGTRLTVV.